One sample yielded the 17 T cell receptor beta chains listed below, sequenced in a study of T cells in Graves' hyperthyroidism and ophthalmopathy (dated by TCRdb to about 2019). The library was made by multiplex PCR. Data came from an Illumina HiSeq 2000. The TCR beta CDR3 regions were amplified from RNA transcripts. The TCR CDR3 was subjected to a first round of RT-PCR using the HTBI primer set and the Qiagen OneStep RT-PCR kit. TCRdb applied fastp at Q25 and MiXCR to the public reads, then kept only in-frame beta chains. Rows with one shared CDR3 protein collapse into an entry with the most common genes and DNA. This sample lists some 530,000 distinct CDR3 sequences; around a fifth were detected once. Around 50% of the sample goes to the ten largest clones. Sequencing used blood. These TCRs come from a woman aged 70-85 years with Graves' ophthalmopathy.

This clonotype has just one count. The chain employs TRBV6-1 and TRBJ1-1; D remains ambiguous. The CDR3 length is 14 residues. Per germline, CDR1 MNHNS and CDR2 SASEGT. Trimming left V 5 bases short and J 0 bases short, with 10 bases between. CDR3 bases: TGTGCCAGCAGTAGAGGGATCATGAACACTGAAGCTTTCTTT. Amino acid sequence: CASSRGIMNTEAFF.

This chain joins TRBV6-9 and TRBJ2-5, with 8 bases that match TRBD1. Germline values: CDR1 MNHGY, CDR2 SVAAGI. The V and J ends lost 4 bases and 2 bases, in that order; junction bases with no gene match: 6. The CDR3 runs to 15 residues. CDR3: CASSFQGAVQETQYF. CDR3 sequence (DNA): TGTGCCAGCAGTTTTCAGGGGGCTGTGCAAGAGACCCAGTACTTC.

There are many counts of this clonotype. The rearrangement links TRBV10-3 to TRBJ2-1; 10 positions match TRBD2. The CDR3 spans 14 residues. Germline values: CDR1 ENHRY, CDR2 SYGVKD. V was pared by 6 bases and J by 7 bases, with 6 bases of the junction left unmatched. CDR3 protein: CAISRAGGGNEQFF. The CDR3 nucleotides read TGTGCCATCAGCAGAGCGGGAGGGGGAAATGAGCAGTTCTTC.

This clonotype was seen only a few times. The chain employs TRBV27 and TRBJ1-2; 7 positions agree with TRBD1. CDR3 length: 16 amino acids. Trimming removed 4 bases from V and 4 bases from J; junction bases left unmatched: 12. Germline CDR1 MNHEY, CDR2 SMNVEV (reference sequence). The CDR3 reads CASSSSSPAGGYGYTF. Written as DNA, the CDR3 is TGTGCCAGCAGTTCCTCTTCCCCTGCAGGGGGCTATGGCTACACCTTC.

V gene TRBV3-1 combines with J gene TRBJ2-3, with a possible D match to TRBD2 (5 bases). Deletions cut 2 bases from V and 0 bases from J, with 6 bases between. The CDR3 runs 14 residues. From germline, CDR1 is LGHDT and CDR2 YNNKEL (reference sequence). As DNA, the CDR3 is TGTGCCAGCAGCCAAAGCGGTAGCACAGATACGCAGTATTTT. Amino acid sequence: CASSQSGSTDTQYF.

The chain carries TRBV28 and TRBJ1-3; D is possibly TRBD1 (5 bases). V dropped 5 bases and J dropped 4 bases, with 15 bases sitting between them. CDR3 length equals 15 residues. Germline V lookup: CDR1 MDHEN, CDR2 SYDVKM. The CDR3 DNA reads TGTGCCAGCAGTCCACCCCGAGGGACGGGAAACACCATATATTTT. Translating it yields CASSPPRGTGNTIYF.

There are a few counts of this clonotype. The chain carries TRBV15 and TRBJ1-2, with D possibly matching TRBD1 (6 bases). Trimming cost V 5 bases and J 2 bases, with 9 bases left between them. CDR3 size: 13 residues. The germline CDR1 and CDR2 sequences are LNHNV and YYDKDF (reference sequence). The CDR3 sequence is CATSGGLNYGYTF. CDR3 DNA sequence: TGTGCCACCAGCGGGGGCCTAAACTATGGCTACACCTTC.

The rearrangement links TRBV29-1 to TRBJ2-5, with D possibly being TRBD1 or TRBD2 (5 bases each). The CDR3 totals 13 residues. The germline V gene has CDR1 SQVTM and CDR2 ANQGSEA. V lost 3 bases to trimming and J lost 5 bases, with 13 bases between them. The CDR3 loop reads CSVERQGRETQYF. CDR3 bases: TGCAGCGTTGAGAGGCAGGGACGGGAGACCCAGTACTTC. The full variable domain, rest sourced from reference TRBV29-1 and TRBJ2-5, is SAVISQKPSRDICQRGTSLTIQCQVDSQVTMMFWYRQQPGQSLTLIATANQGSEATYESGFVIDKFPISRPNLTFSTLTVSNMSPEDSSIYLCSVERQGRETQYFGPGTRLLVL.

This clonotype came up a few times. The chain's CDR3 is CASSGTQGSYGYTF. CDR3 DNA: TGTGCCAGCAGCGGGACTCAGGGGAGCTATGGCTACACCTTC. The V call is TRBV7-9, the J call TRBJ1-2, with a weak D call TRBD1 (6 bases). From germline, CDR1 is SEHNR and CDR2 FQNEAQ (reference sequence). CDR3 length: 14 residues. V lost 5 bases to trimming and J lost 4 bases, with 14 bases between them.

The chain combines TRBV6-5 with TRBJ1-2; the D is unclear. V lost 4 bases and J lost 8, with 8 bases in between. CDR3 length: 11 amino acids. In germline, CDR1 is MNHEY, CDR2 SVGAGI. The CDR3 region has the DNA TGTGCCAGCAGTTTGGATTTGGGCTACACCTTC. Its protein product is CASSLDLGYTF.

The rearrangement joins TRBV11-2 to TRBJ1-1; 7 bases map to TRBD1. This CDR3 has 15 residues. V was pared by 5 bases and J by 5 bases, with 11 bases of the junction left unmatched. Germline V gives CDR1 SGHAT, CDR2 FQNNGV. CDR3 sequence reads: CASSTLQGYRTEAFF. CDR3 nucleotide sequence: TGTGCCAGCAGCACACTACAGGGGTATCGGACTGAAGCTTTCTTT.

This clonotype was picked up many times. This CDR3 reads CASSSSTGGPGNQPQHF. The CDR3 bases are TGTGCCAGCAGCTCCTCGACAGGGGGCCCGGGCAATCAGCCCCAGCATTTT. The rearrangement links TRBV13 to TRBJ1-5; 10 positions agree with TRBD1. CDR1 and CDR2 from the germline V gene are PRHDT and FYEKMQ (reference sequence). This CDR3 has 17 amino acids. The junction had 8 bases not matched to a gene; V was cut back by 4 bases and J by 2 bases.

This clonotype occurred a few times. This chain joins TRBV28 and TRBJ1-1; a possible D gene is TRBD1 (6 bases). The germline V gene encodes CDR1 MDHEN and CDR2 SYDVKM. V was pared by 2 bases and J by 6 bases, with 22 bases between. The CDR3 extends over 17 amino acids. CDR3 protein: CASSLGGRGVGFPEAFF. In nucleotides, the CDR3 is TGTGCCAGCAGTTTAGGGGGGCGGGGGGTAGGATTCCCTGAAGCTTTCTTT.

This clonotype came up a few times. The genes are TRBV10-1 and TRBJ1-2; TRBD1 matches at 11 bases. CDR3 length equals 13 residues. Trimming removed 9 bases from V and 3 bases from J; junction bases left unmatched: 3. Germline CDR1 WNHNN, CDR2 SYGVQD (reference sequence). In DNA form, the CDR3 reads TGCGCCAGACGGGACAGGGGGGACTATGGCTACACCTTC. This codes for CARRDRGDYGYTF.

This clonotype was seen only a few times. The J gene is TRBJ2-2, the V gene TRBV6-1; tentatively, D is TRBD2 (6 bases). The V end lost 4 bases, the J end lost 2 bases, and 17 bases lay between the germline ends. CDR1 MNHNS and CDR2 SASEGT come from the germline V gene. This CDR3 spans 17 amino acids. CDR3: CASSAALAAPNTGELFF. CDR3 nucleotide sequence: TGTGCCAGCAGTGCCGCGTTAGCGGCCCCTAACACCGGGGAGCTGTTTTTT.

The chain carries TRBV20-1 and TRBJ1-6; the match to TRBD1 covers 9 bases. Looked up from germline, CDR1 is DFQATT and CDR2 is SNEGSKA (reference sequence). J gave up 10 bases and V 5 bases, and 9 bases lay outside the gene matches. The CDR3 is 14 amino acids. The CDR3 is CSASQGQGLSPLHF. CDR3 nucleotide sequence: TGCAGTGCTTCGCAGGGACAGGGTTTATCACCCCTCCACTTT.

This clonotype was seen a handful of times. V usage is TRBV6-2 or TRBV6-3 and J usage is TRBJ2-1; 10 bases agree with TRBD1. The CDR3 contains 16 residues. Looked up from germline, CDR1 is MNHEY and CDR2 is SVGEGT. V lost 5 bases to trimming and J lost 4 bases; unmatched junction nucleotides: 8. The CDR3 region has the DNA TGTGCCAGCAGTACGACAGGGGGCTGGCGATACAATGAGCAGTTCTTC. Amino acids: CASSTTGGWRYNEQFF.